Shown below are 27 T cell receptor beta chains from a single sample sequenced in a study of cytomegalovirus exposure and HLA in healthy donors. The PCR was carried out with 60 Vbeta primers and 13 Jbeta primers. Profiled with immunoSEQ multiplex PCR; TCRdb holds only in-frame clones, not every one. In the table there are about 280,000 clones, over 85% of which are singletons. Sequencing input: PBMCs. Receptors were obtained from a woman aged 18-29 years in good health and CMV-seronegative.

The genes are TRBV5-1 and TRBJ2-5; D is undetermined. Germline-derived CDR1 and CDR2 are SGHRS and YFSETQ. The CDR3 has 15 residues. V dropped 0 bases and J dropped 0 bases, with 9 bases sitting between them. For the CDR3, the DNA is TGCGCCAGCAGCTTGGGCGATATGAACCAAGAGACCCAGTACTTC. It encodes CASSLGDMNQETQYF.

The chain combines TRBV11-2 with TRBJ2-5; D might be TRBD1 (6 bases). CDR3 length equals 15 residues. V gave up 3 bases and J gave up 1 base, with 12 bases separating them. CDR1 and CDR2 from the germline V gene are SGHAT and FQNNGV. The CDR3 region is CASSFRTGLQETQYF. As DNA, the CDR3 is TGTGCCAGCAGCTTTAGAACAGGGCTCCAAGAGACCCAGTACTTC. Full variable domain (rest looked up from reference TRBV11-2 and TRBJ2-5): EAGVAQSPRYKIIEKRQSVAFWCNPISGHATLYWYQQILGQGPKLLIQFQNNGVVDDSQLPKDRFSAERLKGVDSTLKIQPAKLEDSAVYLCASSFRTGLQETQYFGPGTRLLVL.

The chain is built from TRBV5-1 and TRBJ2-3, with D perhaps TRBD1 (6 bases). CDR1 and CDR2 from the germline V gene are SGHRS and YFSETQ. The V and J ends lost 2 bases and 2 bases respectively, with 9 bases between them. The CDR3 is made up of 14 amino acids. CDR3 bases: TGCGCCAGCAGCTTCAGGGGATACACAGATACGCAGTATTTT. Its protein is CASSFRGYTDTQYF.

The J gene is TRBJ1-1, the V gene TRBV2; TRBD1 might be the D (5 bases). The CDR3 covers 13 residues. V dropped 5 bases and J dropped 2 bases, with 9 bases sitting between them. Germline V CDR1 and CDR2: SNHLY, FYNNEI. Here the CDR3 reads CASSSTGNTEAFF. DNA for the CDR3: TGTGCCAGCAGTTCTACAGGAAACACTGAAGCTTTCTTT.

This chain joins TRBV11-3 and TRBJ2-7; no definite D call. The length of the CDR3 is 15 residues. Trimming cost V 4 bases and J 6 bases, with 19 bases left between them. CDR1 SGHNT and CDR2 YENEEA come from the germline V gene. The CDR3 sequence is CASSSRNVHLSEQYF. The DNA of the CDR3 is TGTGCCAGCAGCTCGCGTAACGTCCACCTCTCCGAGCAGTACTTC. The whole variable domain, remainder taken from reference TRBV11-3 and TRBJ2-7, is EAGVVQSPRYKIIEKKQPVAFWCNPISGHNTLYWYLQNLGQGPELLIRYENEEAVDDSQLPKDRFSAERLKGVDSTLKIQPAELGDSAVYLCASSSRNVHLSEQYFGPGTRLTVT.

The CDR3 protein is CASSFLPGDTEAFF. In nucleotides, the CDR3 is TGTGCCAGCAGTTTTTTGCCAGGGGACACTGAAGCTTTCTTT. The rearrangement uses TRBV27 and TRBJ1-1; perhaps TRBD1 as D (6 bases). The CDR3 loop spans 14 amino acids. V was cut by 3 bases and J by 3 bases, with 11 bases left in between. Germline CDR1 is MNHEY and CDR2 is SMNVEV (reference sequence).

The chain has TRBV5-1 and TRBJ1-6; no firm D call. CDR3 size: 16 residues. In germline, CDR1 is SGHRS, CDR2 YFSETQ. The V and J ends lost 0 bases and 3 bases respectively, with 10 bases between them. CDR3 nucleotide sequence: TGCGCCAGCAGCTTGGGGTCGTCGGGCTATAATTCACCCCTCCACTTT. Residues: CASSLGSSGYNSPLHF. Together with reference TRBV5-1 and TRBJ1-6, the CDR3 gives the full variable domain: KAGVTQTPRYLIKTRGQQVTLSCSPISGHRSVSWYQQTPGQGLQFLFEYFSETQRNKGNFPGRFSGRQFSNSRSEMNVSTLELGDSALYLCASSLGSSGYNSPLHFGNGTRLTVT.

To note about this clone: At one boundary the junction diverges from the germline segment, which might be a read error. This sequence joins TRBV7-9 and TRBJ1-4; TRBD1 agrees at 7 bases. This CDR3 comprises 14 residues. Germline V CDR1 and CDR2: SEHNR, FQNEAQ (reference sequence). CDR3 amino acids: CSSSLQGINEKLFF. CDR3 coding DNA: TGTTCCAGCAGCTTACAGGGGATTAATGAAAAACTGTTTTTT.

This clone was seen once. This sequence joins TRBV10-3 and TRBJ2-5; D might be TRBD1 (6 bases). The J call may be faulty, since TRBJ2-7 better matches the DNA end. Germline V gene sequence: CDR1 ENHRY, CDR2 SYGVKD. The CDR3 totals 15 residues. The CDR3 protein is CATAPGTNEKYEQYF. CDR3 bases: TGTGCCACCGCTCCCGGGACAAACGAAAAGTACGAGCAGTACTTC.

J is TRBJ1-5 and V is TRBV7-6; no firm D call. The CDR3 sequence is 12 residues long. The V gene lost 3 bases and the J gene lost 6 bases, with 6 bases spanning the gap. Germline V gene data show CDR1 as SGHVS and CDR2 as FNYEAQ. CDR3 nucleotide sequence: TGTGCCAGCAGCTTCAGCGGTCAGCCCCAGCATTTT. This sequence encodes CASSFSGQPQHF.

The J gene is TRBJ2-5, the V gene TRBV6-5, with TRBD1 identical over 12 bases. V trimming: 0 bases; J trimming: 5 bases; junction bases outside the gene matches: 4. CDR1 MNHEY and CDR2 SVGAGI come from the germline V gene. The CDR3 has 16 amino acids. The CDR3 DNA follows: TGTGCCAGCAGTTACTCCGGGACAGGGGGCAGGGAGACCCAGTACTTC. This translates into CASSYSGTGGRETQYF.

The CDR3 nucleotides are TGTGCCAGCAGCTTCCCAGGGAGGGATAGCAATCAGCCCCAGCATTTT. The encoded protein is CASSFPGRDSNQPQHF. The genes are TRBV11-1 and TRBJ1-5, with D perhaps TRBD1 (5 bases). Trimming pared 3 bases from V and 0 bases from J, leaving 12 bases between. The CDR3 has 16 amino acids. Germline V gives CDR1 SGHAT, CDR2 FQDESV (reference sequence).

The rearrangement uses TRBV7-9 and TRBJ2-5, with D perhaps TRBD1 (5 bases). The CDR3 is 18 residues long. CDR1 and CDR2 from the germline V gene are SEHNR and FQNEAQ (reference sequence). Trimming removed 7 bases from V and 3 bases from J, with 27 bases in between. The CDR3 DNA follows: TGTGCCAGCAACATAAGGGGCTTCCCGGAACCTGAGAAAGAGACCCAGTACTTC. Translated: CASNIRGFPEPEKETQYF.

The chain links TRBV27 to TRBJ2-7; D remains unclear. CDR3 length: 13 residues. V was pared by 2 bases and J by 2 bases, with 7 bases between. The V gene's germline CDR1 is MNHEY and CDR2 SMNVEV (reference sequence). The CDR3 protein is CASSLNGPYEQYF. CDR3 in DNA: TGTGCCAGCAGTTTAAACGGTCCCTACGAGCAGTACTTC.

A word on this clone: The junction departs from germline at one end; a sequencing error may be responsible. This chain joins TRBV2 and TRBJ1-3; a weak D match, TRBD1 (6 bases). The CDR3 extends over 11 amino acids. CDR1 is SNHLY and CDR2 is FYNNEI in the germline V gene. The CDR3 spells CASSTRDMGHF. CDR3 DNA sequence: TGTGCCAGCAGTACCCGGGACATGGGGCATTTT.

The chain employs TRBV30 and TRBJ2-7; D is perhaps TRBD2 (5 bases). Germline CDR1 and CDR2: GTSNPN and SVGIG (reference sequence). V lost 1 base to trimming and J lost 5 bases, with 9 bases between them. The CDR3 length is 12 residues. DNA for the CDR3: TGTGCCTGGAGTGAACAGAGGGACGAGCAGTACTTC. It encodes CAWSEQRDEQYF.

The V and J genes are TRBV29-1 and TRBJ1-2; 9 nucleotides line up with TRBD1. Unmatched junction bases numbered 6, after V lost 6 bases and J lost 4 bases. CDR3 size: 13 residues. Per the germline V gene, CDR1 is SQVTM and CDR2 is ANQGSEA. The CDR3, as DNA: TGCAGCGTGTCGACAGGGGGAACCTATGGCTACACCTTC. Its protein product is CSVSTGGTYGYTF.

The CDR3 nucleotides read TGCAGCGTTGCTACCGTCTTGACCGATCGGGACACCTTC. It specifies CSVATVLTDRDTF. The gene calls are TRBV29-1 and TRBJ1-2; D ambiguous. V was shortened by 4 bases and J by 12 bases, with 21 bases between the two germline ends. The CDR3 loop spans 13 amino acids. Germline values: CDR1 SQVTM, CDR2 ANQGSEA.

A remark on this clone: Other nucleotide sequences in the sample specify the same CDR3. This chain joins TRBV6-4 and TRBJ1-1; 8 nucleotides line up with TRBD1. The CDR3 is made up of 15 amino acids. CDR1 MRHNA and CDR2 SNTAGT come from the germline V gene. Losses at the gene ends were 0 bases for V and 2 bases for J; bases not matched to a gene: 2. The CDR3 loop reads CASSDSTGGNTEAFF. The CDR3 DNA reads TGTGCCAGCAGTGACTCAACAGGGGGAAACACTGAAGCTTTCTTT.

This chain connects TRBV6-5 to TRBJ1-1, with TRBD1 matching 7 bases. Germline lookup yields CDR1 MNHEY and CDR2 SVGAGI. The J segment lost 0 bases and the V segment lost 7 bases, leaving 8 bases of the junction unmatched. The CDR3 totals 15 residues. The chain's CDR3 is CASNQRGLLNTEAFF. The CDR3 nucleotides read TGTGCCAGCAATCAAAGGGGGCTATTGAACACTGAAGCTTTCTTT.

The rearrangement uses TRBV5-6 and TRBJ2-7, with D maybe TRBD2 (6 bases). Trimming took off 0 bases at V and 3 bases at J, with 13 bases between the two ends. Germline assignment: CDR1 SGHDT and CDR2 YYEEEE. CDR3 length: 15 amino acids. The CDR3 loop reads CASSLVGGRGYEQYF. The CDR3, as DNA: TGTGCCAGCAGCTTGGTAGGAGGGAGAGGCTACGAGCAGTACTTC.

The chain employs TRBV2 and TRBJ2-7; maybe TRBD1 (5 bases). This CDR3 has 11 residues. Germline V gives CDR1 SNHLY, CDR2 FYNNEI. V lost 1 base to trimming and J lost 12 bases, with 10 bases between them. The CDR3 here is CASSEERGRYF. In DNA, the CDR3 is TGTGCCAGCAGTGAAGAAAGGGGCCGGTACTTC.

This chain links TRBV9 with TRBJ2-3; D possibly corresponds to TRBD1 (6 bases). V lost 6 bases to trimming and J lost 1 base, with 6 bases between them. The CDR3 is made up of 12 amino acids. Germline assignment: CDR1 SGDLS and CDR2 YYNGEE. CDR3 sequence reads: CASKGGTDTQYF. The DNA of the CDR3 is TGTGCCAGCAAGGGGGGCACAGATACGCAGTATTTT.

V is TRBV9 and J is TRBJ2-7, with a possible D match to TRBD1 (5 bases). V was clipped by 3 bases and J by 4 bases, with 17 bases between them. Germline V gives CDR1 SGDLS, CDR2 YYNGEE. The CDR3 sequence is 15 residues long. The CDR3, as DNA: TGTGCCAGCAGCGCCGGTCAGGGATCGTGGTACGAGCAGTACTTC. Encoded protein: CASSAGQGSWYEQYF.

The rearrangement uses TRBV5-4 and TRBJ2-1; 10 nucleotides line up with TRBD2. From germline, CDR1 is SGHNT and CDR2 YYREEE (reference sequence). V shed 6 bases and J 4 bases; nucleotides not matched to a gene: 7. CDR3 size: 15 residues. The CDR3, as DNA: TGTGCCAGCACCCCTAGCGGGGGAGTATACAATGAGCAGTTCTTC. Its translation is CASTPSGGVYNEQFF.

The rearrangement links TRBV27 to TRBJ1-4; D remains ambiguous. The germline V and J ends were trimmed by 5 bases and 3 bases, with 10 bases remaining between them. The germline V gene encodes CDR1 MNHEY and CDR2 SMNVEV (reference sequence). The CDR3 is 14 residues long. The CDR3 loop is CASSAVIANEKLFF. As DNA, the CDR3 is TGTGCCAGCAGTGCGGTTATCGCTAATGAAAAACTGTTTTTT.

This sequence joins TRBV7-2 and TRBJ2-2; 10 positions agree with TRBD1. The CDR3 has 15 residues. Germline V lookup: CDR1 SGHTA, CDR2 FQGNSA. Trimming took 6 bases from V and 7 from J; bases not matched to a gene: 8. The CDR3 reads CASSFRQGASGELFF. In nucleotides, the CDR3 is TGTGCCAGCAGTTTCAGACAGGGGGCGAGCGGGGAGCTGTTTTTT.